This entry features one T cell receptor (beta chain) sequence. Its specificity is unknown. This entry comes from a study of T cells in Graves' hyperthyroidism and ophthalmopathy. It was considered stable Graves' hyperthyroidism when ophthalmopathy did not progress within 18 months. Using more than 7.5 ml of fresh peripheral blood, PBMCs were prepared. Findings and limits, study-wide: By a 13 V-J model, ophthalmopathy was set apart from stable hyperthyroidism. Appearing also in blood were most of the thyroid clonotypes expanded above 0.001.

This CDR3 is 15 amino acids long. J lost 5 bases, V lost 5 bases, and 8 bases had no gene match. Germline CDR1 and CDR2: KGHDR and SFDVKD. Amplification yielded TCR beta CDR3 regions, with RNA transcripts as the source. The HTBI set primed first-round TCR CDR3 RT-PCR. TCRdb independently ran MiXCR on the multiplex PCR reads; one entry per CDR3 protein. Found here are 250,000 to 300,000 distinct CDR3 sequences, roughly an eighth of them singletons; the top ten hold roughly 7.9%. The chain joins TRBV24-1 to TRBJ2-5, with TRBD1 matching 9 bases. This sequence originates from a woman aged 40-49 years with Graves' hyperthyroidism. Sequenced: blood. The DNA of the CDR3 is TGTGCCACCAGTGGTAGGGGACAGGGACGGGAGACCCAGTACTTC. Translating it yields CATSGRGQGRETQYF.